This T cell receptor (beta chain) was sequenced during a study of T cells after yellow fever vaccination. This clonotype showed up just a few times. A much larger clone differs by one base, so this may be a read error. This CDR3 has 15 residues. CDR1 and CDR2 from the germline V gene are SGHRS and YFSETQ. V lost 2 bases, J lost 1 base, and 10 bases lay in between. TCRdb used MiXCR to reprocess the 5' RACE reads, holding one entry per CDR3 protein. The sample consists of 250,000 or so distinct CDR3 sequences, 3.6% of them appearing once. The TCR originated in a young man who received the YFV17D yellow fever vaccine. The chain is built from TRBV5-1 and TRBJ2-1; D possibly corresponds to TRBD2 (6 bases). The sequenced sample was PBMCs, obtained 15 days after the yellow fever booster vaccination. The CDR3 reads CASSFGDWSYNEQFF. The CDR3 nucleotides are TGCGCCAGCAGCTTCGGGGACTGGTCCTACAATGAGCAGTTCTTC.